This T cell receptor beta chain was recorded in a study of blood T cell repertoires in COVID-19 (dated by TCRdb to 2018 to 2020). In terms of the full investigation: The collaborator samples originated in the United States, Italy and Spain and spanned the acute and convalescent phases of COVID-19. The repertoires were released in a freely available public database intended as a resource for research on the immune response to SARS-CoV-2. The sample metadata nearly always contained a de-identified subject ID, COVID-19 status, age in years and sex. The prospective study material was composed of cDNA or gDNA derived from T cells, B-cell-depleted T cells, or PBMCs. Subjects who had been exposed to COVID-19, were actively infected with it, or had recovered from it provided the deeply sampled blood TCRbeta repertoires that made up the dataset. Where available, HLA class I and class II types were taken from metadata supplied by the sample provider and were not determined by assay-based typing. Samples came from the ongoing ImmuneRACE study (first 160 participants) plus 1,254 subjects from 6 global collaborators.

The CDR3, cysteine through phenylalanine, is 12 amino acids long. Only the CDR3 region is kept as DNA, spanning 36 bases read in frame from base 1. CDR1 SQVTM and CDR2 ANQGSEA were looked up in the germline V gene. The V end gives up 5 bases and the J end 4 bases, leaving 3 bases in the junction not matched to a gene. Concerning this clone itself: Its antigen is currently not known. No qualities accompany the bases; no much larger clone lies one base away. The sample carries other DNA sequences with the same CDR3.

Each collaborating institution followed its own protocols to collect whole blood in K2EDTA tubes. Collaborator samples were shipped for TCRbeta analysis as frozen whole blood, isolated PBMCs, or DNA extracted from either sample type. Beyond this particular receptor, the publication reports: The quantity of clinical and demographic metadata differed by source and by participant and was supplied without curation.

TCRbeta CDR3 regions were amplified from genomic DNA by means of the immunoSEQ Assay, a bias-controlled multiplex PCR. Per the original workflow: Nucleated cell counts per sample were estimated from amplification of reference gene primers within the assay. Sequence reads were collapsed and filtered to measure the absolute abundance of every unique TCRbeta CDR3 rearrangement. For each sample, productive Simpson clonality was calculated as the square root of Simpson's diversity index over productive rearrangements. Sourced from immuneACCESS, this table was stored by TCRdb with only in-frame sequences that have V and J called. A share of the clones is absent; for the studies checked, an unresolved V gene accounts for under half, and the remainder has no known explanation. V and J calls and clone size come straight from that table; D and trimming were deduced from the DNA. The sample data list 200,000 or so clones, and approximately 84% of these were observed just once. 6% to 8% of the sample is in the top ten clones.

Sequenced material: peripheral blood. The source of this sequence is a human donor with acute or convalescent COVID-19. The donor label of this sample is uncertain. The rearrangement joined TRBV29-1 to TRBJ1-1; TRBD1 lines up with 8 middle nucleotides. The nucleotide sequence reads TGCAGCGTTAACAGGGGGGGCACTGAAGCTTTCTTT. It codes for CSVNRGGTEAFF.